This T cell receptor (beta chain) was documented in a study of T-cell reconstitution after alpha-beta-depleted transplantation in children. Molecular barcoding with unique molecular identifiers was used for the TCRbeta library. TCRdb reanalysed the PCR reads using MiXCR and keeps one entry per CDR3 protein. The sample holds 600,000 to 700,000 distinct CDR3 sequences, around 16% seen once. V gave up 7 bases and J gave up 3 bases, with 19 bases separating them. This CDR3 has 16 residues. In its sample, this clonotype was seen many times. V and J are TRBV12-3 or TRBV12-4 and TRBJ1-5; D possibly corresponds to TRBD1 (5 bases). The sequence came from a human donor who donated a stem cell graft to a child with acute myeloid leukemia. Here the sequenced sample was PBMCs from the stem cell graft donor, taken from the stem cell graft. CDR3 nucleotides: TGTGCCAGCACCAAGGGGCGGCAGGGATACAATCAGCCCCAGCATTTT. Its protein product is CASTKGRQGYNQPQHF.